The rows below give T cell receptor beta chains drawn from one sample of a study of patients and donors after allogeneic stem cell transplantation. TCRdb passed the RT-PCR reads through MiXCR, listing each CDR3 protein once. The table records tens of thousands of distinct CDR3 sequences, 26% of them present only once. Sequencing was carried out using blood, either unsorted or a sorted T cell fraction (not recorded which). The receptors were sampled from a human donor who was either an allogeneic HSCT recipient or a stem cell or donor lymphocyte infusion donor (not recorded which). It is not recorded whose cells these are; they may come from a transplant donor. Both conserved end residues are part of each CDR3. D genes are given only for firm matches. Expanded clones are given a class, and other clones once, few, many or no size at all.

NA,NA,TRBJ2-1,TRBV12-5,TGTGCTAGTGGTTTCGCAGGGTGGTATGGATACAATGAGCAGTTCTTC,CASGFAGWYGYNEQFF
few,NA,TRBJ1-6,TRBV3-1,TGTGCCAGCAGCCATGGAGAAACCTATAATTCACCCCTCCACTTT,CASSHGETYNSPLHF
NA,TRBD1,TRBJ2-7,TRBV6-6,TGTGCCAGCAGTTACGGGACAGGGGGCATATACGAGCAGTACTTC,CASSYGTGGIYEQYF
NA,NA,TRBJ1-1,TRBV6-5,TGTGCCAGCACCAAGGGGGGGCGCACTGAAGCTTTCTTT,CASTKGGRTEAFF
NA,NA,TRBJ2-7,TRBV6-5,TGTGCCAGCAGTTACGCGCCCCGCTCGGTCCCGTACGAGCAGTACTTC,CASSYAPRSVPYEQYF
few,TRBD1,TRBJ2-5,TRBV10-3,TGTGCCATCAGACAAGGGACAGGGGAAGAGACCCAGTACTTC,CAIRQGTGEETQYF
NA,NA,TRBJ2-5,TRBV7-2,TGTGCCAGCAGGGCGCGGGCACGAGAGACCCAGTACTTC,CASRARARETQYF
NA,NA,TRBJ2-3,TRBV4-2,TGTGCCAGCAGCCAAGATGAGGGGCGCACAGATACGCAGTATTTT,CASSQDEGRTDTQYF
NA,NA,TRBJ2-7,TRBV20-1,TGCAGTGCTAGAACGCGTGCCTCCCCTTATCCTTACGAGCAGTACTTC,CSARTRASPYPYEQYF
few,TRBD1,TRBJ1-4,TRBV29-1,TGCAGCGTCTGGACAGGGACAACTAATGAAAAACTGTTTTTT,CSVWTGTTNEKLFF
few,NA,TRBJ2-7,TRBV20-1,TGCAGTGCTAGCCGCAGGGAATCCTACGAGCAGTACTTC,CSASRRESYEQYF